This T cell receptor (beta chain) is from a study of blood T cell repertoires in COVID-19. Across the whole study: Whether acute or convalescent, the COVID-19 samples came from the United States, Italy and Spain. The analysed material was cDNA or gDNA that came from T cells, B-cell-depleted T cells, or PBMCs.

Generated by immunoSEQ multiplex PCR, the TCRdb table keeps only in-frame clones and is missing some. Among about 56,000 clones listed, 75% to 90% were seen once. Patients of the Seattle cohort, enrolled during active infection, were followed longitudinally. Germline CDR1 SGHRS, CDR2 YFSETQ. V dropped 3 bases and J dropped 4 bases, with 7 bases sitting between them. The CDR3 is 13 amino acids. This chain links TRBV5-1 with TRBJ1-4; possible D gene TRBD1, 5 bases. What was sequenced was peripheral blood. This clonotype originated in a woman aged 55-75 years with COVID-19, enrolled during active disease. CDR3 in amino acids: CASSSQGNEKLFF. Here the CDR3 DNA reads TGCGCCAGCAGCTCCCAGGGTAATGAAAAACTGTTTTTT.